This T cell receptor (beta chain) derives from a study of T cells after yellow fever vaccination. For TCR, cDNA came from 5'RACE template switching, which added a universal primer site and UMIs. MiXCR, applied by TCRdb to the 5' RACE reads, yields one record per CDR3 protein. The sample carries nearly 300,000 distinct CDR3 sequences, less than 9.5% recorded once. The CDR3 covers 13 residues. CDR1 and CDR2 (germline): LNHDA, SQIVND (reference sequence). Comments on this clonotype: What it binds is unknown. Relative to the germline gene, one junction end is altered; a read error may explain this.

General study findings and limits: Most clones from primary vaccination resurfaced after the booster (approximately 96% CD4, 75% to 90% CD8). The secondary response showed a weaker magnitude and a faster peak, day 5 versus 15. Highly abundant clonotypes carried over from the bulk population could end up in FACS-sorted repertoires as contaminants.

V usage is TRBV19 and J usage is TRBJ1-2; 8 bases are a match to TRBD1. The sample was CD4+ T cells sorted from PBMCs, taken 5 days after the yellow fever booster vaccination. This clonotype was obtained from a man aged 18 to 35 who received the YFV17D yellow fever vaccine. CDR3: CACRRTGWYGYTF. Here the CDR3 DNA reads TGTGCCTGTAGGAGGACAGGGTGGTATGGCTACACCTTC. Full variable domain (rest looked up from reference TRBV19 and TRBJ1-2): DGGITQSPKYLFRKEGQNVTLSCEQNLNHDAMYWYRQDPGQGLRLIYYSQIVNDFQKGDIAEGYSVSREKKESFPLTVTSAQKNPTAFYLCACRRTGWYGYTFGSGTRLTVV.